One T cell receptor beta chain is described in this entry. The antigen is undetermined. One junction end does not reproduce the germline sequence, and a read error may be involved. These data are taken from a study of PD-1 blockade in classical Hodgkin lymphoma. The germline CDR1 and CDR2 sequences are SGHTS and YDEGEE. CDR3 size: 14 residues. The data were produced by immunoSEQ multiplex PCR, yet TCRdb's version contains in-frame clones alone and is incomplete. The sample lists roughly 20,000 clones, about 94% seen once, with over 4.5% in the top ten. Time point in this sample: newly diagnosed, previously untreated cHL patient sample. Study-level points and caveats: Healthy donors were reported to have higher baseline TCR diversity than newly diagnosed patients.

Sequenced input: peripheral blood mononuclear cells (PBMCs). V usage is TRBV5-8 and J usage is TRBJ1-3; TRBD1 might be the D (5 bases). The clonotype comes from a human donor with classical Hodgkin lymphoma. The CDR3 nucleotides are TGTGCCAGCACCTTGGGGGGCTCTGGAAACACCATATATTTT. This encodes CASTLGGSGNTIYF.